Listed below are T cell receptor beta chains from one sample, sequenced in a study of T-cell memory formation after mild COVID-19. Using its own MiXCR run on the 5' RACE reads, TCRdb lists one record per CDR3 protein. The sample comprises 250,000 to 350,000 distinct CDR3 sequences, approximately 14% of which are singletons, and about 21% rests with the top ten. Input material: PBMCs or a T cell subset sorted from them (not recorded which). The receptor set was obtained from a young man who had mild COVID-19 (a few samples of this study predate the infection). Cell type and time point are not known. Each CDR3 is given with its conserved first and last residue. Fields, in order: clone size, V gene, CDR3 protein. Clone size is stated in some rows and not others, as once, few, many or a class when expanded.

few,TRBV5-6,CASSVDIDTEAFF
.,TRBV7-6,CASSYLGTGELFF
few,TRBV24-1,CATSDLQLSQYF
few,TRBV27,CASSLFALADTQYF
.,TRBV25-1,CASSEYNSPLHF
.,TRBV7-3,CASSLIGGIGLSEAFF
many,TRBV7-9,CASSSPVGTGTDNYGYTF
many,TRBV9,CASSVAKRGSSYNEQFF
few,TRBV20-1,CSARDQSGPLGTDTQYF
.,TRBV20-1,CSARGGSRNTEAFF
.,TRBV4-2,CASSQETGGTYEQYF
many,TRBV12-3/TRBV12-4,CASNIAGGHYNEQFF
.,TRBV9,CASSVAGYNEQFF
.,TRBV20-1,CSASCPDAQLSNQPQHF
.,TRBV5-1,CASSLAEVGGSAVAFF
few,TRBV24-1,CATSSTAKGNNEQFF
few,TRBV7-9,CASSLGRTGGVDGYTF
many,TRBV4-3,CASSQDLRGQETQYF
.,TRBV5-1,CASSPGTAETQYF
.,TRBV20-1,CSARGQSNQPQHF
many,TRBV6-5,CANLTAGLNSPLHF
once,TRBV19,CASSIPGQGYTDTQYF
.,TRBV9,CASNAWGNTEAFF
.,TRBV6-2/TRBV6-3,CASSPRTSGANEQFF
.,TRBV7-9,CASSAFIGSGEKLFF
.,TRBV7-2,CASSLTGDGTGANVLTF
.,TRBV4-1,CASSQRAGSVGEQYF
few,TRBV20-1,CSAIPSGTEQYF
few,TRBV20-1,CSASGTSGSQETQYF
.,TRBV6-1,CASSEKGTGGNSPLHF
many,TRBV10-2,CASSELVRRGGTDTQYF
.,TRBV20-1,CSARHGTGAYEGQPQHF
.,TRBV4-2,CASSQGRESYYGYTF
few,TRBV5-1,CASSLVPGAGEQFF
few,TRBV7-9,CASSQIGRDNEKLFF
few,TRBV4-2,CASSQRTGAEQYF
few,TRBV6-5,CASRRYSHSNQPQHF
.,TRBV19,CASSWQLNYGYTF
.,TRBV18,CASSPQNSYEQYF
.,TRBV7-3,CASSLPARGRGNVDNSYNEQFF
.,TRBV7-8,CASSFDWSDQPQHF
.,TRBV7-2,CASSLLAGGSETQYF
.,TRBV12-3/TRBV12-4,CASSLALGQGYPGELFF
.,TRBV6-1,CATQGGTGASGTEAFF